The following is a T cell receptor beta chain sequence with its context. The data were taken from a study of T cell changes during pregnancy in multiple sclerosis. The table came from immunoSEQ multiplex PCR; TCRdb's copy has only in-frame clones and leaves some out. The table includes tens of thousands of clones, just under 95% detected once. The source is a female donor with multiple sclerosis, enrolled in a pregnancy study. This specimen was peripheral blood, taken in the first trimester of pregnancy.

CDR3 protein: CASSGGQVSPSAQHF. The CDR3, as DNA: TGTGCCAGCAGTGGGGGACAGGTTTCCCCCTCGGCCCAGCATTTT. The rearrangement links TRBV2 to TRBJ1-5; TRBD1 matches 8 bases. J was trimmed by 11 bases and V by 4 bases; bases with no gene match: 13. The CDR3 totals 15 residues. The germline V gene has CDR1 SNHLY and CDR2 FYNNEI. The variable domain in full, with the rest retrieved from reference TRBV2 and TRBJ1-5, is EPEVTQTPSHQVTQMGQEVILRCVPISNHLYFYWYRQILGQKVEFLVSFYNNEISEKSEIFDDQFSVERPDGSNFTLKIRSTKLEDSAMYFCASSGGQVSPSAQHFGDGTRLSIL.